This T cell receptor beta chain was profiled in a study of blood T cell repertoires in COVID-19. About the study: Both acute and convalescent COVID-19 samples were obtained from the United States, Italy and Spain.

Per the study methods: Estimation of nucleated cell counts relied on the amplification of reference gene primers. TCRdb's copy holds only in-frame clones and misses some; the assay was immunoSEQ multiplex PCR. D and trimming come from the DNA, and the V and J calls and clone size come from that table. The table shows fewer than 90,000 clones, with about 87% occurring only once. The CDR3 has 14 amino acids. V shed 4 bases and J 4 bases; nucleotides not matched to a gene: 7. The V gene's germline CDR1 is SGHRS and CDR2 YFSETQ. The receptor comes from a man between 60 and 75 years old with acute or convalescent COVID-19. Sequenced sample: peripheral blood. The chain combines TRBV5-1 with TRBJ1-2, with 7 nucleotides matching TRBD1. CDR3 coding DNA: TGCGCCAGCAGCGGCAGGGGGTTGGGCTATGGCTACACCTTC. Protein product: CASSGRGLGYGYTF.